Presented here are 24 T cell receptor beta chains from one specimen sequenced in a study of chronic HIV infection and antiretroviral therapy. In TCRdb, the 5' RACE reads were re-called with MiXCR into one record per CDR3 protein. The table lists approximately 30,000 distinct CDR3 sequences, around 8.6% of them singletons. Sequencing was done on a sample of peripheral blood. These receptors were obtained from an adult who had HIV and had not received antiretroviral therapy, or was an uninfected healthy control (not recorded which).

This clonotype has a count of ten or more. The chain combines TRBV7-2 with TRBJ2-7; D gene uncertain. Trimming took 5 bases from V and 9 from J, leaving 20 bases between them. CDR1 is SGHTA and CDR2 is FQGNSA in the germline V gene. This CDR3 has 14 residues. The CDR3 region is CASSPGDPIIGQYF. The CDR3 DNA sequence: TGTGCCAGCAGCCCGGGCGACCCCATAATCGGGCAGTACTTC.

This clonotype has a count of ten or more. The chain has TRBV29-1 and TRBJ2-7, with D perhaps TRBD1 (6 bases). The V and J ends lost 4 bases and 5 bases respectively, with 12 bases between them. This CDR3 spans 12 amino acids. Germline-derived CDR1 and CDR2 are SQVTM and ANQGSEA. The CDR3 nucleotides are TGCAGCGTTGTGAACAGGGTGGACGAGCAGTACTTC. Amino acid sequence: CSVVNRVDEQYF.

This clonotype was detected ten times or more. The chain has TRBV7-2 and TRBJ1-5; D possibly corresponds to TRBD1 (5 bases). Germline V gene lookup returns CDR1 SGHTA and CDR2 FQGNSA. With 1 base removed from V and 7 bases from J, the gap between germline ends came to 14 bases. The CDR3 is made up of 15 amino acids. In DNA, the CDR3 is TGTGCCAGCAGCTTAGACCGGGACTCCAGACAGCCCCAGCATTTT. Protein: CASSLDRDSRQPQHF.

This chain uses TRBV15 with TRBJ2-3; D is undetermined. This CDR3 has 13 residues. V was trimmed by 1 base and J by 5 bases, leaving 7 bases between them. Germline V gene lookup returns CDR1 LNHNV and CDR2 YYDKDF (reference sequence). The CDR3 loop is CATSRGALDTQYF. The CDR3 DNA sequence: TGTGCCACCAGCAGAGGGGCCTTAGATACGCAGTATTTT.

This clonotype was seen repeatedly, ten times or more. The rearrangement uses TRBV7-2 and TRBJ2-7; 11 bases agree with TRBD1. The CDR3 runs 16 residues. Germline V gene data show CDR1 as SGHTA and CDR2 as FQGNSA. Unmatched junction bases numbered 9, after V lost 5 bases and J lost 3 bases. The CDR3 region is CASSQQPGQGDYEQYF. DNA of the CDR3: TGTGCCAGCAGCCAACAGCCGGGACAGGGGGACTACGAGCAGTACTTC.

This clonotype has a count of ten or more. This chain joins TRBV6-2 or TRBV6-3 and TRBJ1-4; no definite D call. The length of the CDR3 is 13 residues. Trimming pared 5 bases from V and 8 bases from J, leaving 12 bases between. Germline CDR1 reads MNHEY; CDR2 reads SVGEGT. The CDR3 spells CASSTWANEKLFF. CDR3 DNA sequence: TGTGCCAGCAGTACCTGGGCGAACGAAAAACTGTTTTTT.

In DNA form, the CDR3 reads TGCGCCAGCAGCTACGGACAGGTCGCCAATGAGCAGTTCTTC. Its protein is CASSYGQVANEQFF. This chain joins TRBV5-1 and TRBJ2-1; 7 positions agree with TRBD1. The CDR3 length is 14 residues. Germline CDR1 SGHRS, CDR2 YFSETQ. The V and J ends lost 3 bases and 6 bases, in that order; junction bases with no gene match: 6.

This clonotype was observed at least ten times. V and J are TRBV6-5 and TRBJ2-7, with a possible D match to TRBD1 (6 bases). CDR3 length: 16 residues. Trimming shortened V by 6 bases and J by 2 bases, and 20 bases separated the two germline ends. CDR1 MNHEY and CDR2 SVGAGI come from the germline V gene. In DNA, the CDR3 is TGTGCCAGCAGCGATCGGGACACAAGAAAAGCCTACGAGCAGTACTTC. Amino acid sequence: CASSDRDTRKAYEQYF.

The chain uses TRBV12-3 or TRBV12-4 and TRBJ2-7, with D possibly TRBD2 on 6 matching bases. This CDR3 comprises 14 residues. V dropped 6 bases and J dropped 0 bases, with 12 bases sitting between them. The CDR3 DNA reads TGTGCCAGCAGCAGACTAGGAGACTCCTACGAGCAGTACTTC. It yields the protein CASSRLGDSYEQYF.

The chain couples TRBV11-2 to TRBJ2-1; 8 nucleotides agree with TRBD2. CDR3 size: 17 residues. The germline CDR1 and CDR2 sequences are SGHAT and FQNNGV. V gave up 5 bases and J gave up 0 bases; unmatched junction bases: 9. CDR3 in amino acids: CASSTLAGNPSYNEQFF. For the CDR3, the DNA is TGTGCCAGCAGCACCCTAGCGGGCAACCCCTCCTACAATGAGCAGTTCTTC.

This clonotype was observed many times. The rearrangement joins TRBV5-5 to TRBJ2-3; TRBD1 agrees at 10 bases. The CDR3 is made up of 14 amino acids. Unmatched junction bases numbered 4, after V lost 4 bases and J lost 5 bases. In germline, CDR1 is SGHKS, CDR2 YYEKEE (reference sequence). In DNA form, the CDR3 reads TGTGCCAGCAGCGGCGGGACAGGGGTAGATACGCAGTATTTT. Amino acid sequence: CASSGGTGVDTQYF.

This clonotype was picked up many times. The V gene is TRBV6-2 or TRBV6-3, the J gene TRBJ2-2, with a tentative D call TRBD2 (6 bases). CDR1 and CDR2 from the germline V gene are MNHEY and SVGEGT. The CDR3 consists of 15 residues. Trimming took 5 bases from V and 5 from J, leaving 15 bases between them. The CDR3 DNA is TGTGCCAGCAGTCACAACGGGGGAGCGACCGGGGAGCTGTTTTTT. Its protein is CASSHNGGATGELFF.

The J gene is TRBJ2-1, the V gene TRBV12-3 or TRBV12-4; no clear D. The CDR3 has 13 residues. V was trimmed by 7 bases and J by 1 base, leaving 8 bases between them. Written as DNA, the CDR3 is TGTGCCAGCATGTCGCGGTCCTACAATGAGCAGTTCTTC. Translated: CASMSRSYNEQFF.

This clonotype was seen only a few times. J is TRBJ2-6 and V is TRBV4-2; D remains ambiguous. The germline V gene encodes CDR1 LGHNA and CDR2 YNFKEQ. This CDR3 has 19 residues. V lost 2 bases and J 0 bases, leaving 17 bases between the germline ends. The CDR3 reads CASSQFIVGATSGANVLTF. The CDR3 DNA sequence: TGTGCCAGCAGCCAATTTATTGTTGGAGCCACCTCTGGGGCCAACGTCCTGACTTTC.

As to this clonotype: A single base separates this from a much larger clone, so it may be a read error. The chain recombines TRBV27 with TRBJ2-2; D ambiguous. Trimming left V 2 bases short and J 6 bases short, with 4 bases between. CDR1 is MNHEY and CDR2 is SMNVEV in the germline V gene (reference sequence). The CDR3 totals 12 residues. The CDR3 region has the DNA TGTGCCAGCAGTTTAAGGGCCGGGGAGCTGTTTTTT. This translates into CASSLRAGELFF.

This clonotype was counted ten times or more. The chain combines TRBV7-2 with TRBJ2-7, with 9 positions matching TRBD1. This CDR3 is built from 15 residues. The V gene end was trimmed by 3 bases and the J gene end by 1 base; junction bases not matched to a gene: 4. Germline assignment: CDR1 SGHTA and CDR2 FQGNSA. CDR3 sequence: CASSFTGTGSYEQYF. The CDR3 nucleotides are TGTGCCAGCAGCTTCACCGGGACAGGGTCCTACGAGCAGTACTTC.

V gene TRBV5-6 combines with J gene TRBJ1-4, with unresolved D. The germline V gene encodes CDR1 SGHDT and CDR2 YYEEEE. CDR3 length: 14 residues. V lost 0 bases and J 4 bases, leaving 7 bases between the germline ends. The CDR3 coding sequence is TGTGCCAGCAGCTTGGACCCTGTTAATGAAAAACTGTTTTTT. Translation gives CASSLDPVNEKLFF.

The chain recombines TRBV6-2 or TRBV6-3 with TRBJ2-1; the D gene is possibly TRBD2 (5 bases). The CDR3 totals 12 residues. The V and J ends lost 7 bases and 9 bases respectively, with 13 bases between them. The germline V gene has CDR1 MNHEY and CDR2 SVGEGT. In nucleotides, the CDR3 is TGTGCCAGCACCGGGTACAGCGGTGAGCAGTTCTTC. Residues: CASTGYSGEQFF.

This clonotype has only a few counts. The rearrangement links TRBV3-1 to TRBJ1-1; D is unclear. There are 17 residues in the CDR3. V gave up 0 bases and J gave up 4 bases, with 18 bases separating them. The germline V gene has CDR1 LGHDT and CDR2 YNNKEL (reference sequence). CDR3 amino acids: CASSQDPRRTSRTEAFF. CDR3 nucleotides: TGTGCCAGCAGCCAAGATCCCAGGCGAACTTCACGCACTGAAGCTTTCTTT.

The chain's CDR3 is CSASKAGGNNNEQFF. For the CDR3, the DNA is TGCAGTGCTAGCAAAGCGGGGGGGAATAACAATGAGCAGTTCTTC. The chain joins TRBV20-1 to TRBJ2-1, with 10 bases fitting TRBD2. Germline CDR1 reads DFQATT; CDR2 reads SNEGSKA (reference sequence). The CDR3 length is 15 residues. Germline trimming cut 3 bases from V and 5 bases from J; bases unmatched to any gene: 7.

This clonotype has a handful of counts. V usage is TRBV20-1 and J usage is TRBJ1-1, with D unresolved. The V end was cut by 0 bases, the J end by 11 bases, with 13 bases between. The CDR3 is made up of 12 amino acids. Germline loops: CDR1 DFQATT, CDR2 SNEGSKA (reference sequence). CDR3 DNA sequence: TGCAGTGCTAGAGATCCGGGAGGGCGTGCTTTCTTT. Its translation: CSARDPGGRAFF.

By share, this clonotype ranks as medium-sized (0.01 to 0.1%). V and J are TRBV5-1 and TRBJ2-6; 8 positions agree with TRBD1. This CDR3 is built from 15 residues. The J segment lost 2 bases and the V segment lost 4 bases, leaving 2 bases of the junction unmatched. CDR1 is SGHRS and CDR2 is YFSETQ in the germline V gene. The CDR3 sequence: CASSQTGAGANVLTF. CDR3 sequence (DNA): TGCGCCAGCAGCCAGACAGGGGCTGGGGCCAACGTCCTGACTTTC.

In its sample, this clonotype was seen many times. The chain carries TRBV20-1 and TRBJ2-3; TRBD2 aligns across 12 bases. V lost 5 bases and J lost 0; bases outside the gene matches: 0. The CDR3 length is 14 residues. Germline assignment: CDR1 DFQATT and CDR2 SNEGSKA (reference sequence). The CDR3 loop is CSAGLAGSTDTQYF. DNA of the CDR3: TGCAGTGCTGGACTAGCGGGAAGCACAGATACGCAGTATTTT.

V usage is TRBV29-1 and J usage is TRBJ1-1, with 11 bases lining up with TRBD1. Trimming cost V 6 bases and J 7 bases; bases outside gene matches: 4. Germline-derived CDR1 and CDR2 are SQVTM and ANQGSEA. This CDR3 is built from 12 residues. The CDR3 DNA reads as TGCAGCGTGGAGGGACAGGGGGGTGAAGCTTTCTTT. This sequence encodes CSVEGQGGEAFF.